Following are 32 T cell receptor beta chains from one sample sequenced in a study of shared clonotypes between healthy human individuals. TCRdb's copy holds only in-frame clones and misses some; the assay was immunoSEQ multiplex PCR. The sample has 2 million to 2.5 million clones, approximately 94% seen once; the top ten hold around 0.13%. The sequenced sample was naive CD4+ T cells sorted from blood. Documented subset: CD45RA+ positively selected. The receptors were sampled from a man aged 18 to 30 in good health.

The rearrangement joins TRBV7-8 to TRBJ2-7, with 12 bases fitting TRBD2. This CDR3 comprises 17 residues. The germline V gene encodes CDR1 SGHVS and CDR2 FQNEAQ. Unmatched junction bases numbered 8, after V lost 3 bases and J lost 2 bases. Written as DNA, the CDR3 is TGTGCCAGCAGCTTGGCTAGCGGGGGGGCCGTCCCCTACGAGCAGTACTTC. Translation gives CASSLASGGAVPYEQYF.

The chain combines TRBV6-1 with TRBJ2-5; D perhaps matches TRBD2 (7 bases). CDR1 is MNHNS and CDR2 is SASEGT in the germline V gene. The ends were cut back, 2 bases at V and 7 bases at J, with 20 bases in the middle. This CDR3 is built from 16 residues. CDR3 residues: CASSEYVGGPWPTQYF. The DNA for the CDR3 is TGTGCCAGCAGTGAATACGTGGGGGGGCCTTGGCCGACCCAGTACTTC.

This sequence joins TRBV6-6 and TRBJ1-5; D unresolved. The germline V and J ends were trimmed by 4 bases and 6 bases, with 13 bases remaining between them. The CDR3 runs 14 residues. Germline V gives CDR1 MNHNY, CDR2 SVGAGI (reference sequence). The CDR3 region has the DNA TGTGCCAGCAGTTCTGTCCCATCGGTTCAGCCCCAGCATTTT. Residues: CASSSVPSVQPQHF.

The genes are TRBV6-6 and TRBJ2-7; the D gene is possibly TRBD2 (7 bases). With 10 bases removed from V and 3 bases from J, the gap between germline ends came to 16 bases. The CDR3 is 13 amino acids. Germline V gene lookup returns CDR1 MNHNY and CDR2 SVGAGI (reference sequence). The CDR3 coding sequence is TGTGCCACAGGGGAGGGAGGGGACTACGAGCAGTACTTC. As protein: CATGEGGDYEQYF.

The rearrangement joins TRBV18 to TRBJ2-2; D unclear. Germline V CDR1 and CDR2: KGHSH, LQKENI. The CDR3 has 17 amino acids. With 5 bases removed from V and 4 bases from J, the gap between germline ends came to 20 bases. CDR3 nucleotides: TGTGCCAGCTCATCCTTTAGAGGTCCCTCAGGCACCGGGGAGCTGTTTTTT. As protein: CASSSFRGPSGTGELFF. Full variable domain (remainder filled in from reference TRBV18 and TRBJ2-2): NAGVMQNPRHLVRRRGQEARLRCSPMKGHSHVYWYRQLPEEGLKFMVYLQKENIIDESGMPKERFSAEFPKEGPSILRIQQVVRGDSAAYFCASSSFRGPSGTGELFFGEGSRLTVL.

The chain combines TRBV2 with TRBJ1-3; 7 nucleotides match TRBD1. CDR1 SNHLY and CDR2 FYNNEI come from the germline V gene. V shed 5 bases, J shed 6 bases, and the junction held 13 bases outside the gene matches. The CDR3 is 16 amino acids. This CDR3 reads CASSFPIDRAENTIYF. DNA of the CDR3: TGTGCCAGCAGTTTTCCTATTGACAGGGCAGAAAACACCATATATTTT.

The rearrangement uses TRBV29-1 and TRBJ1-1, with a possible D match to TRBD1 (5 bases). Germline V gene lookup returns CDR1 SQVTM and CDR2 ANQGSEA. The CDR3 is 12 amino acids. Trimming left V 7 bases short and J 3 bases short, with 12 bases between. This chain's CDR3 is CSAMVRDTEAFF. The DNA of the CDR3 is TGCAGCGCAATGGTCAGGGACACTGAAGCTTTCTTT.

Concerning this clone itself: Other nucleotide sequences in the sample specify the same CDR3. The chain uses TRBV4-1 and TRBJ1-5; D might be TRBD1 (5 bases). CDR3 length equals 14 residues. With 3 bases removed from V and 1 base from J, the gap between germline ends came to 7 bases. Per the germline V gene, CDR1 is MGHRA and CDR2 is YSYEKL. In DNA, the CDR3 is TGCGCCAGCAGCCAGGAGGGGAGCAATCAGCCCCAGCATTTT. Translating gives CASSQEGSNQPQHF.

The CDR3 region has the DNA TGTGCCATCAGGGGGGGGACTAGCGGACCTAATGAGCAGTTCTTC. Translated, it gives CAIRGGTSGPNEQFF. The J gene is TRBJ2-1, the V gene TRBV10-3, with 11 nucleotides matching TRBD2. The CDR3 is 15 amino acids. The J segment lost 7 bases and the V segment lost 6 bases, leaving 8 bases of the junction unmatched. The germline V gene encodes CDR1 ENHRY and CDR2 SYGVKD.

This chain connects TRBV19 to TRBJ2-7, with D unclear. V dropped 9 bases and J dropped 6 bases, with 24 bases sitting between them. CDR3 length: 15 amino acids. Germline CDR1 LNHDA, CDR2 SQIVND (reference sequence). CDR3 bases: TGTGCCAGCTCACCACACGTTTTAACACGACCCGAGCAGTACTTC. This sequence encodes CASSPHVLTRPEQYF.

The chain recombines TRBV6-1 with TRBJ2-2; no clear D gene. CDR1 and CDR2 (germline): MNHNS, SASEGT. The CDR3 is 15 residues long. V lost 6 bases to trimming and J lost 7 bases, with 18 bases between them. The DNA for the CDR3 is TGTGCCAGCAGCCAAAGGCTAGGACCTCGCGGGGAGCTGTTTTTT. This sequence encodes CASSQRLGPRGELFF.

The genes are TRBV5-4 and TRBJ2-3; a possible D gene is TRBD2 (5 bases). V dropped 7 bases and J dropped 6 bases, with 18 bases sitting between them. The CDR3 has 14 residues. Per germline, CDR1 SGHNT and CDR2 YYREEE (reference sequence). The DNA of the CDR3 is TGTGCCAGCTCATGGACTTACCCTTCGGATACGCAGTATTTT. Translation: CASSWTYPSDTQYF. The entire variable domain, with the rest obtained from reference TRBV5-4 and TRBJ2-3, is as follows: ETGVTQSPTHLIKTRGQQVTLRCSSQSGHNTVSWYQQALGQGPQFIFQYYREEENGRGNFPPRFSGLQFPNYSSELNVNALELDDSALYLCASSWTYPSDTQYFGPGTRLTVL.

The chain uses TRBV5-4 and TRBJ2-7; D is uncertain. V shed 5 bases and J shed 4 bases, with 19 bases lying between them. The germline CDR1 and CDR2 sequences are SGHNT and YYREEE (reference sequence). This CDR3 spans 15 amino acids. The CDR3: CASRPTHGRWYEQYF. The CDR3 DNA sequence: TGTGCCAGCAGGCCAACCCACGGCCGTTGGTACGAGCAGTACTTC. The full variable domain, its missing parts supplied by reference TRBV5-4 and TRBJ2-7, is ETGVTQSPTHLIKTRGQQVTLRCSSQSGHNTVSWYQQALGQGPQFIFQYYREEENGRGNFPPRFSGLQFPNYSSELNVNALELDDSALYLCASRPTHGRWYEQYFGPGTRLTVT.

The chain combines TRBV4-1 with TRBJ2-7; TRBD1 agrees at 8 bases. Germline-derived CDR1 and CDR2 are MGHRA and YSYEKL. Trimming took 1 base from V and 5 from J; bases not matched to a gene: 4. The CDR3 is 14 amino acids. Here the CDR3 reads CASSQADRANEQYF. CDR3 nucleotides: TGCGCCAGCAGCCAAGCGGACAGGGCAAACGAGCAGTACTTC.

The chain uses TRBV19 and TRBJ1-5; D not resolved. CDR1 and CDR2 from the germline V gene are LNHDA and SQIVND (reference sequence). The CDR3 totals 12 residues. The V gene lost 5 bases and the J gene lost 8 bases, with 10 bases spanning the gap. The CDR3 DNA follows: TGTGCCAGTAGTCCCCGGATGGAGCCCCAGCATTTT. It specifies CASSPRMEPQHF.

The gene calls are TRBV20-1 and TRBJ2-1; unclear D gene. CDR1 is DFQATT and CDR2 is SNEGSKA in the germline V gene (reference sequence). V was clipped by 7 bases and J by 6 bases, with 10 bases between them. This CDR3 comprises 11 residues. The CDR3 is CSVAQSNEQFF. The CDR3 DNA sequence: TGCAGTGTAGCCCAAAGCAATGAGCAGTTCTTC.

The count of this clone is one. The genes are TRBV25-1 and TRBJ1-1; D remains ambiguous. The V end was cut by 5 bases, the J end by 0 bases, with 7 bases between. The CDR3 has 13 amino acids. CDR1 is MGHDK and CDR2 is SYGVNS in the germline V gene. The CDR3 nucleotides read TGTGCCAGCAGTACCGGACTGAACACTGAAGCTTTCTTT. Translated: CASSTGLNTEAFF.

This clone was counted a single time. This chain connects TRBV5-1 to TRBJ1-2; D may be TRBD1 (5 bases). The length of the CDR3 is 14 residues. Trimming left V 0 bases short and J 4 bases short, with 10 bases between. The V gene's germline CDR1 is SGHRS and CDR2 YFSETQ. The CDR3 bases are TGCGCCAGCAGCTTGGGATGGGGCGTCTATGGCTACACCTTC. Protein sequence: CASSLGWGVYGYTF.

Only one count was recorded for this clone. The chain employs TRBV6-6 and TRBJ1-2; no reliable D call. V was cut by 3 bases and J by 3 bases, with 11 bases left in between. The CDR3 is 14 residues long. CDR1 MNHNY and CDR2 SVGAGI come from the germline V gene (reference sequence). The CDR3 is CASSYKNLDYGYTF. CDR3 nucleotide sequence: TGTGCCAGCAGTTATAAGAACCTTGACTATGGCTACACCTTC.

This sequence joins TRBV19 and TRBJ2-5; D is possibly TRBD1 (6 bases). Per germline, CDR1 LNHDA and CDR2 SQIVND (reference sequence). Trimming pared 5 bases from V and 4 bases from J, leaving 14 bases between. CDR3 length equals 14 residues. The CDR3 DNA is TGTGCCAGTAGTTCACAGGGTACGAGAGAGACCCAGTACTTC. Its translation is CASSSQGTRETQYF.

The chain couples TRBV5-6 to TRBJ2-7; 11 nucleotides agree with TRBD2. The V gene's germline CDR1 is SGHDT and CDR2 YYEEEE. The CDR3 sequence is 15 residues long. With 2 bases clipped from V and 4 bases from J, the junction kept 5 bases outside the gene matches. Here the CDR3 DNA reads TGTGCCAGCAGCTTTCGGAGGACTAGCGGGTACGAGCAGTACTTC. Protein: CASSFRRTSGYEQYF.

The V call is TRBV6-5, the J call TRBJ1-1; TRBD1 matches 9 bases. The germline V gene has CDR1 MNHEY and CDR2 SVGAGI. V lost 6 bases to trimming and J lost 6 bases; unmatched junction nucleotides: 8. The CDR3 is made up of 14 amino acids. CDR3 residues: CASRSQGASAEAFF. The CDR3 nucleotides read TGTGCCAGCAGATCACAGGGGGCGAGTGCTGAAGCTTTCTTT.

The chain combines TRBV7-9 with TRBJ2-7; 12 bases agree with TRBD2. Germline CDR1 SEHNR, CDR2 FQNEAQ (reference sequence). V was pared by 4 bases and J by 2 bases, with 3 bases of the junction left unmatched. There are 15 residues in the CDR3. CDR3 region: CASSSTSGRPYEQYF. CDR3 sequence (DNA): TGTGCCAGCAGCTCGACTAGCGGGAGACCCTACGAGCAGTACTTC.

The rearrangement uses TRBV10-3 and TRBJ2-2; D is perhaps TRBD1 or TRBD2 (6 bases each). The CDR3 totals 15 residues. V was trimmed by 7 bases and J by 0 bases, leaving 12 bases between them. The V gene's germline CDR1 is ENHRY and CDR2 SYGVKD. The CDR3 DNA sequence: TGTGCCATCACGGGGGCACCTACGAACACCGGGGAGCTGTTTTTT. Amino acid sequence: CAITGAPTNTGELFF.

This clone was seen once. CDR3 sequence reads: CATRGVVEQYF. The CDR3 bases are TGTGCCACCCGGGGAGTCGTCGAGCAGTACTTC. The gene calls are TRBV19 and TRBJ2-7; TRBD2 is a possible D gene (5 bases). The germline V and J ends were trimmed by 10 bases and 6 bases, with 13 bases remaining between them. The CDR3 has 11 amino acids. Germline V lookup: CDR1 LNHDA, CDR2 SQIVND (reference sequence).

This rearrangement joins TRBV7-9 to TRBJ2-7; 9 bases align to TRBD2. This CDR3 is 15 amino acids long. Per the germline V gene, CDR1 is SEHNR and CDR2 is FQNEAQ (reference sequence). V was clipped by 5 bases and J by 6 bases; unmatched bases: 11. This CDR3 reads CASSPSSGRSSEQYF. The CDR3 DNA reads TGTGCCAGCAGCCCAAGTAGCGGGAGAAGCTCCGAGCAGTACTTC.

This chain links TRBV4-1 with TRBJ2-7, with 8 bases identical to TRBD1. The CDR3 has 15 residues. V trimming: 1 base; J trimming: 6 bases; junction bases outside the gene matches: 8. The germline CDR1 and CDR2 sequences are MGHRA and YSYEKL. The CDR3 nucleotides are TGCGCCAGCAGCCAAGGTCTTCGCGGACAGGGCGAGCAGTACTTC. Translating gives CASSQGLRGQGEQYF.

This clone was counted once. This chain uses TRBV5-5 with TRBJ2-7, with a weak D call TRBD2 (6 bases). The CDR3 contains 14 residues. Trimming removed 4 bases from V and 4 bases from J, with 15 bases in between. Germline loops: CDR1 SGHKS, CDR2 YYEKEE (reference sequence). The CDR3 protein is CASSLEEGAYEQYF. CDR3 coding DNA: TGTGCCAGCAGCCTAGAGGAGGGCGCATACGAGCAGTACTTC. Together with reference TRBV5-5 and TRBJ2-7, the CDR3 gives the full variable domain: DAGVTQSPTHLIKTRGQQVTLRCSPISGHKSVSWYQQVLGQGPQFIFQYYEKEERGRGNFPDRFSARQFPNYSSELNVNALLLGDSALYLCASSLEEGAYEQYFGPGTRLTVT.

This chain joins TRBV6-5 and TRBJ2-2; the match to TRBD1 covers 10 bases. Germline assignment: CDR1 MNHEY and CDR2 SVGAGI. After removal of 5 bases from V and 6 bases from J, the junction contained 6 bases not matched to a gene. The CDR3 loop spans 15 amino acids. Written as DNA, the CDR3 is TGTGCCAGCAGTCGACAGGGGGCGCTGCCCGGGGAGCTGTTTTTT. Protein sequence: CASSRQGALPGELFF.

Comment on this clone: Other nucleotide sequences from this sample produce the same CDR3. The chain couples TRBV7-6 to TRBJ2-7; 7 positions agree with TRBD1. The CDR3 runs to 15 residues. Germline CDR1 reads SGHVS; CDR2 reads FNYEAQ. Germline trimming cut 1 base from V and 0 bases from J; bases unmatched to any gene: 3. CDR3 nucleotide sequence: TGTGCCAGCAGCTTAGTCGGACAGGTCTCCTACGAGCAGTACTTC. Amino acids: CASSLVGQVSYEQYF. Full variable domain (remainder filled in from reference TRBV7-6 and TRBJ2-7): GAGVSQSPRYKVTKRGQDVALRCDPISGHVSLYWYRQALGQGPEFLTYFNYEAQQDKSGLPNDRFSAERPEGSISTLTIQRTEQRDSAMYRCASSLVGQVSYEQYFGPGTRLTVT.

This chain's CDR3 is CASSLQGASREWQYF. The CDR3 DNA reads as TGCGCCAGCAGCCTACAGGGGGCCTCCAGGGAGTGGCAGTACTTC. The chain carries TRBV5-1 and TRBJ2-7, with TRBD1 identical over 9 bases. The CDR3 spans 15 residues. V lost 4 bases to trimming and J lost 9 bases; unmatched junction nucleotides: 14. From germline, CDR1 is SGHRS and CDR2 YFSETQ.

For this clone: Other DNA variants within this sample encode the same CDR3. The chain employs TRBV5-1 and TRBJ2-3, with D possibly being TRBD1 (6 bases). Germline CDR1 reads SGHRS; CDR2 reads YFSETQ. The CDR3 is 12 amino acids. The V end was cut by 3 bases, the J end by 5 bases, with 7 bases between. DNA for the CDR3: TGCGCCAGCAGCTCGACAGGAGATACGCAGTATTTT. Encoded protein: CASSSTGDTQYF.